One and the same sample provided the 24 T cell receptor beta chains below, sequenced in a study of blood T cell repertoires in COVID-19. Clones were read by immunoSEQ multiplex PCR, and TCRdb kept only the in-frame ones, dropping some. The data contain hundreds of thousands of clones, under 95% of them singletons. The sample comprised peripheral blood. The origin of the receptors is a woman aged 18-29 years who had recovered from COVID-19.

V and J are TRBV7-8 and TRBJ1-3; no reliable D call. Deletions cut 1 base from V and 3 bases from J, with 4 bases between. CDR3 length equals 13 residues. Germline CDR1 and CDR2: SGHVS and FQNEAQ. The CDR3 loop reads CASSLGGGNTIYF. In nucleotides, the CDR3 is TGTGCCAGCAGCTTAGGAGGTGGAAACACCATATATTTT. Filled out from reference TRBV7-8 and TRBJ1-3, the complete variable domain reads GAGVSQSPRYKVAKRGQDVALRCDPISGHVSLFWYQQALGQGPEFLTYFQNEAQLDKSGLPSDRFFAERPEGSVSTLKIQRTQQEDSAVYLCASSLGGGNTIYFGEGSWLTVV.

The V gene is TRBV5-1, the J gene TRBJ2-1; D unresolved. V gave up 0 bases and J gave up 8 bases, with 9 bases separating them. Germline lookup yields CDR1 SGHRS and CDR2 YFSETQ. The CDR3 totals 13 residues. CDR3 loop: CASSLGATDEQFF. DNA of the CDR3: TGCGCCAGCAGCTTGGGGGCTACCGATGAGCAGTTCTTC.

The V call is TRBV9, the J call TRBJ2-1; 8 positions match TRBD1. The CDR3 covers 20 residues. V was clipped by 4 bases and J by 0 bases; unmatched bases: 18. CDR1 and CDR2 from the germline V gene are SGDLS and YYNGEE. The CDR3, as DNA: TGTGCCAGCAGCCTTAAAGGGGGGACAGGTCCCACGATCTCCTACAATGAGCAGTTCTTC. The encoded protein is CASSLKGGTGPTISYNEQFF.

V is TRBV3-1 (or the pseudogene TRBV3-2) and J is TRBJ1-2; D is possibly TRBD1 (5 bases). Germline V gene lookup returns CDR1 LGHDT and CDR2 YNNKEL (reference sequence). The length of the CDR3 is 15 residues. The ends were cut back, 0 bases at V and 7 bases at J, with 15 bases in the middle. The CDR3 sequence: CASSQEGEGPTGYTF. For the CDR3, the DNA is TGTGCCAGCAGCCAAGAAGGGGAGGGGCCAACTGGCTACACCTTC.

CDR3 bases: TGTGCCAGCGGGAGGGATCCCGGGGAGCTGTTTTTT. Protein: CASGRDPGELFF. The chain employs TRBV7-8 and TRBJ2-2, with 7 bases that match TRBD2. CDR1 is SGHVS, CDR2 FQNEAQ, per germline. This CDR3 contains 12 residues. V trimming: 8 bases; J trimming: 6 bases; junction bases outside the gene matches: 3.

The rearrangement uses TRBV6-2 or TRBV6-3 and TRBJ2-3, with TRBD2 matching over 7 bases. J lost 1 base, V lost 2 bases, and 9 bases had no gene match. The germline V gene has CDR1 MNHEY and CDR2 SVGEGT. This CDR3 has 17 residues. The CDR3 spells CASSYRRVAGGTDTQYF. CDR3 bases: TGTGCCAGCAGTTACCGACGAGTGGCGGGAGGCACAGATACGCAGTATTTT.

The chain uses TRBV5-1 and TRBJ2-6, with 10 bases that match TRBD1. CDR3 length: 18 residues. CDR1 is SGHRS and CDR2 is YFSETQ in the germline V gene. Unmatched junction bases numbered 4, after V lost 0 bases and J lost 1 base. This CDR3 is CASSLGDRGASGANVLTF. The CDR3 nucleotides read TGCGCCAGCAGCTTGGGGGACAGGGGTGCATCTGGGGCCAACGTCCTGACTTTC. Variable domain in full (rest from reference TRBV5-1 and TRBJ2-6): KAGVTQTPRYLIKTRGQQVTLSCSPISGHRSVSWYQQTPGQGLQFLFEYFSETQRNKGNFPGRFSGRQFSNSRSEMNVSTLELGDSALYLCASSLGDRGASGANVLTFGAGSRLTVL.

The gene calls are TRBV11-3 and TRBJ2-3; a weak D match, TRBD1 (6 bases). There are 13 residues in the CDR3. Germline V gene sequence: CDR1 SGHNT, CDR2 YENEEA. The germline V and J ends were trimmed by 4 bases and 6 bases, with 11 bases remaining between them. CDR3 residues: CASSSQGLDTQYF. The CDR3 DNA follows: TGTGCCAGCAGCTCGCAGGGGTTGGATACGCAGTATTTT.

This clone was counted a few times. The chain employs TRBV7-9 and TRBJ2-5; 11 nucleotides match TRBD2. The germline CDR1 and CDR2 sequences are SEHNR and FQNEAQ (reference sequence). Unmatched junction bases numbered 5, after V lost 4 bases and J lost 1 base. CDR3 length: 16 amino acids. The DNA for the CDR3 is TGTGCCAGCAGCTCGGGGACTAGCGGCCTCCAAGAGACCCAGTACTTC. It yields the protein CASSSGTSGLQETQYF. The full variable domain, its missing parts supplied by reference TRBV7-9 and TRBJ2-5, is DTGVSQNPRHKITKRGQNVTFRCDPISEHNRLYWYRQTLGQGPEFLTYFQNEAQLEKSRLLSDRFSAERPKGSFSTLEIQRTEQGDSAMYLCASSSGTSGLQETQYFGPGTRLLVL.

The chain carries TRBV27 and TRBJ2-1, with 14 bases fitting TRBD2. The germline V gene has CDR1 MNHEY and CDR2 SMNVEV (reference sequence). V lost 4 bases and J lost 0; bases outside the gene matches: 11. The CDR3 is 20 amino acids. As DNA, the CDR3 is TGTGCCAGCAGTTCCCCCCGACTAGCGGGAGGGGGAAGCTCCTACAATGAGCAGTTCTTC. As protein: CASSSPRLAGGGSSYNEQFF.

The rearrangement links TRBV7-9 to TRBJ2-7, with TRBD1 as a possible D gene (6 bases). CDR3 length: 15 residues. Germline CDR1 reads SEHNR; CDR2 reads FQNEAQ (reference sequence). The V end lost 4 bases, the J end lost 4 bases, and 17 bases lay between the germline ends. CDR3 loop: CASSSFGTQAYEQYV. Here the CDR3 DNA reads TGTGCCAGCAGCTCTTTCGGGACACAAGCATACGAGCAGTACGTC.

Concerning this clone: The identical CDR3 is also encoded by other nucleotide sequences in the sample. The chain couples TRBV24-1 to TRBJ1-5, with a possible D match to TRBD1 (6 bases). Per germline, CDR1 KGHDR and CDR2 SFDVKD. This CDR3 has 14 residues. V was trimmed by 4 bases and J by 4 bases, leaving 10 bases between them. The CDR3, as DNA: TGTGCCACCAGTGACCTGACAGGAAATCAGCCCCAGCATTTT. This encodes CATSDLTGNQPQHF.

The chain is built from TRBV11-3 and TRBJ1-1; no firm D call. The CDR3 length is 14 residues. CDR1 is SGHNT, CDR2 YENEEA, per germline. The V gene lost 2 bases and the J gene lost 6 bases, with 13 bases spanning the gap. The CDR3 reads CASSLRRVVAEAFF. CDR3 bases: TGTGCCAGCAGCTTAAGGAGGGTAGTGGCTGAAGCTTTCTTT.

The chain joins TRBV28 to TRBJ2-6; 7 bases are a match to TRBD1. CDR1 is MDHEN and CDR2 is SYDVKM in the germline V gene. V shed 6 bases, J shed 1 base, and the junction held 9 bases outside the gene matches. The CDR3 consists of 17 residues. CDR3 in amino acids: CASSPMTGWSGANVLTF. The CDR3 DNA is TGTGCCAGCAGCCCCATGACAGGGTGGTCTGGGGCCAACGTCCTGACTTTC.

This clone was recorded only once. This chain links TRBV7-2 with TRBJ1-6, with D maybe TRBD1 (5 bases). The CDR3 is 16 amino acids. The V end lost 3 bases, the J end lost 7 bases, and 16 bases lay between the germline ends. CDR1 SGHTA and CDR2 FQGNSA come from the germline V gene. CDR3 residues: CASSLREGRVNSPLHF. In DNA form, the CDR3 reads TGTGCCAGCAGCTTGAGGGAGGGCAGGGTGAATTCACCCCTCCACTTT.

V gene TRBV19 combines with J gene TRBJ1-1; a possible D gene is TRBD1 (5 bases). In germline, CDR1 is LNHDA, CDR2 SQIVND (reference sequence). The CDR3 has 12 amino acids. Between the trimmed V and J ends, which lost 4 bases and 8 bases, there was a span of 11 bases. Written as DNA, the CDR3 is TGTGCCAGTAGTAACCGGGACTACGAAGCTTTCTTT. Its translation: CASSNRDYEAFF.

This clone was observed a handful of times. The chain is built from TRBV7-8 and TRBJ1-1; possible D gene TRBD1, 6 bases. The CDR3 loop spans 15 amino acids. V was trimmed by 4 bases and J by 4 bases, leaving 16 bases between them. Germline lookup yields CDR1 SGHVS and CDR2 FQNEAQ. CDR3 amino acids: CASSSHRVTVTEAFF. The CDR3 nucleotides are TGTGCCAGCAGCTCCCACAGGGTAACGGTCACTGAAGCTTTCTTT. Looking up the rest from reference TRBV7-8 and TRBJ1-1 gives the full variable domain: GAGVSQSPRYKVAKRGQDVALRCDPISGHVSLFWYQQALGQGPEFLTYFQNEAQLDKSGLPSDRFFAERPEGSVSTLKIQRTQQEDSAVYLCASSSHRVTVTEAFFGQGTRLTVV.

In its sample, this clone was seen once. The chain uses TRBV4-1 and TRBJ2-3; 8 bases map to TRBD1. Germline V gene lookup returns CDR1 MGHRA and CDR2 YSYEKL. V lost 2 bases and J lost 2; bases outside the gene matches: 9. The CDR3 sequence is 17 residues long. CDR3 amino acids: CASSQPRDRLLTDTQYF. CDR3 coding DNA: TGCGCCAGCAGCCAACCGAGGGACAGGCTACTCACAGATACGCAGTATTTT.

The chain recombines TRBV5-1 with TRBJ2-1; TRBD2 aligns across 13 bases. The CDR3 is 15 amino acids. V was pared by 4 bases and J by 9 bases, with 7 bases of the junction left unmatched. Germline CDR1 SGHRS, CDR2 YFSETQ. CDR3 amino acids: CASSPTSGRAGEQFF. CDR3 DNA: TGCGCCAGCAGCCCAACTAGCGGGAGGGCCGGTGAGCAGTTCTTC.

The chain combines TRBV9 with TRBJ2-2; TRBD1 matches 9 bases. Germline trimming cut 2 bases from V and 0 bases from J; bases unmatched to any gene: 2. The CDR3 sequence is 16 residues long. CDR1 is SGDLS, CDR2 YYNGEE, per germline. CDR3 loop: CASSVRTGANTGELFF. As DNA, the CDR3 is TGTGCCAGCAGCGTCCGGACAGGGGCGAACACCGGGGAGCTGTTTTTT.

The chain links TRBV27 to TRBJ1-1; TRBD1 might be the D (5 bases). Germline loops: CDR1 MNHEY, CDR2 SMNVEV (reference sequence). The CDR3 has 14 amino acids. Trimming cost V 5 bases and J 1 base, with 11 bases left between them. Written as DNA, the CDR3 is TGTGCCAGCAGTCCCCGGGGGGGGAACACTGAAGCTTTCTTT. It specifies CASSPRGGNTEAFF.

V gene TRBV6-5 combines with J gene TRBJ1-5; D gene ambiguous. V was pared by 6 bases and J by 1 base, with 13 bases between. This CDR3 has 15 amino acids. Per the germline V gene, CDR1 is MNHEY and CDR2 is SVGAGI. CDR3 protein: CASSRSLRSNQPQHF. The CDR3 bases are TGTGCCAGCAGCCGCTCCCTACGCAGCAATCAGCCCCAGCATTTT.

The chain combines TRBV6-5 with TRBJ2-1, with 7 nucleotides matching TRBD1. The CDR3 runs 13 residues. After removal of 9 bases from V and 9 bases from J, the junction contained 11 bases not matched to a gene. CDR1 MNHEY and CDR2 SVGAGI come from the germline V gene. This CDR3 is CASATGVFGEQFF. For the CDR3, the DNA is TGTGCCAGTGCTACAGGGGTGTTTGGTGAGCAGTTCTTC.

The CDR3 region has the DNA TGCGCCAGCAGCTGGACTAGCGGGGCCTACGAGCAGTACGTC. Its protein is CASSWTSGAYEQYV. V usage is TRBV5-1 and J usage is TRBJ2-7; 12 bases fit TRBD2. The CDR3 totals 14 residues. The germline V gene encodes CDR1 SGHRS and CDR2 YFSETQ. The V and J ends lost 3 bases and 2 bases, in that order; junction bases with no gene match: 0.